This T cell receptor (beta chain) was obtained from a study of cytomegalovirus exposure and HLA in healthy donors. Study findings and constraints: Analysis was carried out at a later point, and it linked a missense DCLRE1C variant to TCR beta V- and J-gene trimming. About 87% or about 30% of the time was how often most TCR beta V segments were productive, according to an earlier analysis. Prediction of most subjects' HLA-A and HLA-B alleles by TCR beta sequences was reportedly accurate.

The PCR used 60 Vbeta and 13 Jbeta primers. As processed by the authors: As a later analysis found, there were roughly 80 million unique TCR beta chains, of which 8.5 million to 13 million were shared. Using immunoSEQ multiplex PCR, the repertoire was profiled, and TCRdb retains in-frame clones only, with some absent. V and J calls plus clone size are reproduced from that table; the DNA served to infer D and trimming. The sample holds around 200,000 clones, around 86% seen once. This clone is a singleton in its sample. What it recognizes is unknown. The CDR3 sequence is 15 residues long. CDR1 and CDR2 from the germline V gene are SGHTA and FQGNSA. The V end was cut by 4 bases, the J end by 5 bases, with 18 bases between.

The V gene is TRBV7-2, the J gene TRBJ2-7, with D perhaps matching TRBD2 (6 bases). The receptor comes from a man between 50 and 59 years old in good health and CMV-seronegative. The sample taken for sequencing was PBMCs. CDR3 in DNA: TGTGCCAGCAGCTCCGCCGGGACTTACGGTGACGAGCAGTACTTC. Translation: CASSSAGTYGDEQYF.